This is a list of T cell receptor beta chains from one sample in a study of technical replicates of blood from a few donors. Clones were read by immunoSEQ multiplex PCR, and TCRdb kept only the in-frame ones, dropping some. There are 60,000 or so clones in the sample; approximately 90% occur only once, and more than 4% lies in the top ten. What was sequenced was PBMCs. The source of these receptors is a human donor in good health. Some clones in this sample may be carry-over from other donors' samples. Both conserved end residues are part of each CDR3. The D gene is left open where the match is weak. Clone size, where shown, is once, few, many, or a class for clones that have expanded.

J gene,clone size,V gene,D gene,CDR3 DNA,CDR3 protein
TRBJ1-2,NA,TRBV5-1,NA,TGCGCCACGCCCCCTAGGCGGGGGAAGAGCGATGGCTACACCTTC,CATPPRRGKSDGYTF
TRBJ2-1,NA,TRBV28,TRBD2,TGTGCCAGCAGGGGCGGGACTAGCGGGAGCAACAATGAGCAGTTCTTC,CASRGGTSGSNNEQFF
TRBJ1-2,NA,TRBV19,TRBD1,TGTGCCAGTAGTGCTCAGGGGGCCGGTTATGGCTACACCTTC,CASSAQGAGYGYTF
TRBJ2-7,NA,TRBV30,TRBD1,TGTGCCTGGAGTCCAGGGGGCGCCTCCTACGAGCAGTACTTC,CAWSPGGASYEQYF
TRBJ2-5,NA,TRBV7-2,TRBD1,TGTGCCAGCAGCTTAGCTGGACAGGGTCTGATAGAGACCCAGTACTTC,CASSLAGQGLIETQYF
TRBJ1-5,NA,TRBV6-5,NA,TGTGCCGCCTCCGGGGGGGGGCATCAGCCCCAGCATTTT,CAASGGGHQPQHF
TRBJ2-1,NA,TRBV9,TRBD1,TGTGCCAGCAGCGGCCGGGACAGGGTCCACAATGAGCAGTTCTTC,CASSGRDRVHNEQFF
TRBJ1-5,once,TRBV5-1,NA,TGCGCCAGCAGCTACAGAGACAGCAATCAGCCCCAGCATTTT,CASSYRDSNQPQHF
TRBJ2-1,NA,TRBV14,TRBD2,TGTGCCAGCAGCACCCCGGGGGGGCAGGTTTGGAATGAGCAGTTCTTC,CASSTPGGQVWNEQFF
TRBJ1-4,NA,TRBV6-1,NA,TGTGCCAGCAGTGCTGGGGGCGGTTCTAATGAAAAACTGTTTTTT,CASSAGGGSNEKLFF
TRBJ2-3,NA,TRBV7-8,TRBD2,TGTGCCAGCAGCTTAACCGGGACTAGCGGGAGGGCCTTGACAGATACGCAGTATTTT,CASSLTGTSGRALTDTQYF
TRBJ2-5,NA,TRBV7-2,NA,TGTGCCAGCAGCTTCGGCGGCTCCACGGAGACCCAGTACTTC,CASSFGGSTETQYF
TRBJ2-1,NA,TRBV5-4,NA,TGTGCCAGCAGCTTGACAGTCTACAATGAGCAGTTCTTC,CASSLTVYNEQFF
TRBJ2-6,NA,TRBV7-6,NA,TGTGCCAGCAGCGCGGGACTCAGCGTCCTGACTTTC,CASSAGLSVLTF
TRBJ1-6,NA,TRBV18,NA,TGTGCCAGCTCACCCGGACAGACGCAAAGCTCCTATAATTCACCCCTCCACTTT,CASSPGQTQSSYNSPLHF
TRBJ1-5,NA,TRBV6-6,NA,TGTGCCAGCAGTTACGAGGGGGTGCAGCCCCAGCATTTT,CASSYEGVQPQHF
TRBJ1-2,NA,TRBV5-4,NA,TGTGCCAGCAGCCCGGCAGGCACGGAAATAGGCTACACCTTC,CASSPAGTEIGYTF
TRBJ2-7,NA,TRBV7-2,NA,TGTGCCAGCAGCTTAAGGGGTGAGCAGTACTTC,CASSLRGEQYF
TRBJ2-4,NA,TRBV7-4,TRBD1,TGTGCCAGCAGCTTTTGGGACAGATCTAAATTAGCCAAAAACATTCAGTACTTC,CASSFWDRSKLAKNIQYF
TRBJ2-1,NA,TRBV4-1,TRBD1,TGCGCCAGCAGCCAAGGTAGTGCTCGTCTTAGGGACAGATACTACAATGAGCAGTTCTTC,CASSQGSARLRDRYYNEQFF
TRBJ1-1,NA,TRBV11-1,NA,TGTGCCAGCAGCTATCGGCGGGGAGAAGCTTTCTTT,CASSYRRGEAFF
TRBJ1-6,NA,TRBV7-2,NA,TGTGCCAGCAGCCCGGACTTGTATAATTCACCCCTCCACTTT,CASSPDLYNSPLHF
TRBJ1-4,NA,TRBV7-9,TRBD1,TGTGCCAGCAGCCCCCAGGGGGCAACTAATGAAAAACTGTTTTTT,CASSPQGATNEKLFF
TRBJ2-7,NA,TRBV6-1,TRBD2,TGTGCCAGCAGTCGCGGGGGGTTTTACGAGCAGTACTTC,CASSRGGFYEQYF
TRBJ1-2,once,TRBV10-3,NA,TGTGCCATCAGCGAGGGACAAATCTATGGCTACACCTTC,CAISEGQIYGYTF
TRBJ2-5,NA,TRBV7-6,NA,TGTGCCAGCAGCTTAGCGCGATGGGGGGGCCGTTGGGAGACCCAGTACTTC,CASSLARWGGRWETQYF